This record covers a single T cell receptor beta chain. Its specific antigen is unknown. No much larger clone is present one base from it, and per-base qualities are unavailable. TCRbeta CDR3 regions were amplified from genomic DNA by means of the immunoSEQ Assay, a bias-controlled multiplex PCR. Per the authors' processing: The number of nucleated cells in each sample was estimated from the amplification of reference gene primers within the assay. To quantify the absolute abundance of each unique TCRbeta CDR3 rearrangement, sequence reads were collapsed and filtered. Productive Simpson clonality was computed per sample as the square root of Simpson's diversity index over productive rearrangements. TCRdb re-hosts the immuneACCESS table, in-frame sequences only. Its copies lack some clones; in the studies checked, an unresolved V gene accounts for under half of them, and the cause for the rest is not known. V and J calls and clone size are given by that table; D and trimming were obtained from the DNA. The sample yields about 68,000 clones; 70% to 90% were counted once. Roughly 3.1% of the sample is in the top ten clones.

This record comes from a study of blood T cell repertoires in COVID-19 (TCRdb year 2020). In terms of the full investigation: Samples covering the acute and convalescent phases of COVID-19 were provided by collaborators in the United States, Italy and Spain. The material from the prospective study consisted of cDNA or gDNA derived from T cells, B-cell-depleted T cells, or PBMCs. The repertoires were released in a freely available public database meant as a resource for research on the immune response to SARS-CoV-2. A de-identified subject ID, COVID-19 status, age in years and sex were almost always included in the sample metadata. Where HLA class I and class II types were available, the types were taken from metadata supplied by the sample provider, not from assay-based typing. Samples came from the ongoing ImmuneRACE study (first 160 participants) plus 1,254 subjects from 6 global collaborators. Subjects who had been exposed to COVID-19, were actively infected with it, or had recovered from it provided the deeply sampled blood TCRbeta repertoires that made up the dataset. General findings and caveats noted by the study authors: How much clinical and demographic metadata was included differed by source and by participant, and the metadata was provided uncurated.

One collaborating source in Seattle enrolled patients while the patients were actively infected and followed the patients over time throughout the course of disease. Whole blood was collected in K2EDTA tubes by collaborating institutions according to the institutions' own protocols. Collaborator samples were shipped for TCRbeta analysis as frozen whole blood, isolated PBMCs, or DNA extracted from either sample type. V and J are truncated by 4 bases and 5 bases respectively, leaving an intervening sequence of 11 bases. From its cysteine to its phenylalanine, the CDR3 spans 13 amino acids. The sequence is cut down to CDR3 DNA, 39 bases in frame from base 1. The germline V gene supplies CDR1 SNHLY and CDR2 FYNNEI.

Sample: peripheral blood. The chain couples TRBV2 to TRBJ2-5; perhaps TRBD1 is the D gene, with 6 bases matching. This receptor was identified in a woman aged 50 to 60 with COVID-19, enrolled during active disease. CDR3 sequence: CASSGGLGETQYF. The bases are TGTGCCAGCAGTGGGGGGCTAGGGGAGACCCAGTACTTC.